The source of this T cell receptor beta chain is a study of T cell responses to AZD1222 COVID-19 vaccine. Looked up from germline, CDR1 is SNHLY and CDR2 is FYNNEI. The CDR3 totals 18 residues. With V trimmed by 4 bases and J by 2 bases, 17 bases remained unmatched. The repertoire was sequenced with immunoSEQ multiplex PCR; TCRdb's copy has only in-frame clones and lacks some. The top ten hold approximately 6% of the sample, which has about 140,000 clones, over 85% seen once. This sequence joins TRBV2 and TRBJ2-7; 7 nucleotides line up with TRBD1. The sample here was peripheral blood, taken on day 0 of AZD1222 vaccination. The TCR was taken from an adult in good health. CDR3: CASSVTGVSPTIAYEQYF. In DNA form, the CDR3 reads TGTGCCAGCAGTGTCACAGGGGTGTCGCCTACGATCGCCTACGAGCAGTACTTC.